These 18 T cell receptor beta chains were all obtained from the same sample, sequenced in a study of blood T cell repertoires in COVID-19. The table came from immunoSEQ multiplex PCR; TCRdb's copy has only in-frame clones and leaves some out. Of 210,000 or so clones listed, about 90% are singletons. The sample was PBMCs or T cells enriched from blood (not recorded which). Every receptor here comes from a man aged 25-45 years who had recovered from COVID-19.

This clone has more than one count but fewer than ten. CDR3: CASSGRGYGQPQHF. The CDR3 DNA reads as TGTGCCAGTAGTGGGAGGGGGTACGGGCAGCCCCAGCATTTT. This chain joins TRBV19 and TRBJ1-5; TRBD1 might be the D (6 bases). Trimming removed 5 bases from V and 7 bases from J, with 15 bases in between. CDR3 length: 14 residues. Germline assignment: CDR1 LNHDA and CDR2 SQIVND (reference sequence).

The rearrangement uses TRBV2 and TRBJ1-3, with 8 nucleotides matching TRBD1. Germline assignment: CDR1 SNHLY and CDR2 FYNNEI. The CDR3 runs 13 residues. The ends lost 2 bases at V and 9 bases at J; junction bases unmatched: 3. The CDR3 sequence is CASSEYRGSTIYF. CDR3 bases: TGTGCCAGCAGTGAATACAGGGGGAGCACCATATATTTT.

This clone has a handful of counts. The CDR3, as DNA: TGCGCCAGCAGCTTTTCAGGCCTCCGCTCCTACAATGAGCAGTTCTTC. Its protein product is CASSFSGLRSYNEQFF. The V call is TRBV5-1, the J call TRBJ2-1; D unclear. The CDR3 spans 16 residues. Trimming removed 2 bases at V and 0 bases at J, with 12 bases between. CDR1 SGHRS and CDR2 YFSETQ come from the germline V gene.

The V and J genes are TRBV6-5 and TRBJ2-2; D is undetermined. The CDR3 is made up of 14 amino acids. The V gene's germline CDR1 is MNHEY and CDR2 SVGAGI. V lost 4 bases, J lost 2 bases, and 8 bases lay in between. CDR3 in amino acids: CASSWQQNTGELFF. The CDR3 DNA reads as TGTGCCAGCAGTTGGCAACAAAACACCGGGGAGCTGTTTTTT.

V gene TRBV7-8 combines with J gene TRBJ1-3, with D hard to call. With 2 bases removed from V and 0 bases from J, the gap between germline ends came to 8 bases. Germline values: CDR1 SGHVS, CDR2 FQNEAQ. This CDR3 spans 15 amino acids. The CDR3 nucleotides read TGTGCCAGCAGCTTACAGAGGCACTCTGGAAACACCATATATTTT. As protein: CASSLQRHSGNTIYF.

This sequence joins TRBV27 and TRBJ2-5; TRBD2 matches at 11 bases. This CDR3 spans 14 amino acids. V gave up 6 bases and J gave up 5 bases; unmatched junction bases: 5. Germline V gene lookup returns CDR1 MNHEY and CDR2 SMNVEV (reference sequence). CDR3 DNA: TGTGCCAGCAGCATAGCGGGGGGGCTTGAGACCCAGTACTTC. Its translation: CASSIAGGLETQYF.

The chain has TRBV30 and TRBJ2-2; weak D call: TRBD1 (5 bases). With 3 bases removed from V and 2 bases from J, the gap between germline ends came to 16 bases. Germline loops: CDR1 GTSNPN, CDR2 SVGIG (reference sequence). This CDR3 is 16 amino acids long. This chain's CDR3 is CAWRQTLRTNTGELFF. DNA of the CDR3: TGTGCCTGGAGACAGACCCTCCGGACAAACACCGGGGAGCTGTTTTTT. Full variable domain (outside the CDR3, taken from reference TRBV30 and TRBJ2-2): SQTIHQWPATLVQPVGSPLSLECTVEGTSNPNLYWYRQAAGRGLQLLFYSVGIGQISSEVPQNLSASRPQDRQFILSSKKLLLSDSGFYLCAWRQTLRTNTGELFFGEGSRLTVL.

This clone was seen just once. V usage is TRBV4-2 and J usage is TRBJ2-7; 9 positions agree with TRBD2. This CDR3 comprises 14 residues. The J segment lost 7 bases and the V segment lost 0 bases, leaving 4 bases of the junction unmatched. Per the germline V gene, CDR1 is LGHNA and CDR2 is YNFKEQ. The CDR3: CASSQDGAGGEQYF. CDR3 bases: TGTGCCAGCAGCCAAGATGGGGCGGGAGGGGAGCAGTACTTC.

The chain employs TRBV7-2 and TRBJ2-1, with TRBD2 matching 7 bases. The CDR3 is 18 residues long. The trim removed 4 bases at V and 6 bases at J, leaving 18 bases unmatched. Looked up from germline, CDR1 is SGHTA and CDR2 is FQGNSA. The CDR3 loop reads CASSYTRGVLSGLNEQFF. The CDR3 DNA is TGTGCCAGCAGCTACACCCGGGGGGTCCTATCGGGTCTCAATGAGCAGTTCTTC.

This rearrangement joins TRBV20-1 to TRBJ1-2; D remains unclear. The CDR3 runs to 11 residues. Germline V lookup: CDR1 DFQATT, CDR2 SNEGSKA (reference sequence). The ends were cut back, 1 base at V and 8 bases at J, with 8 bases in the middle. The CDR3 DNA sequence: TGCAGTGCTAGAGGGTCTCAGGGCTACACCTTC. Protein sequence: CSARGSQGYTF.

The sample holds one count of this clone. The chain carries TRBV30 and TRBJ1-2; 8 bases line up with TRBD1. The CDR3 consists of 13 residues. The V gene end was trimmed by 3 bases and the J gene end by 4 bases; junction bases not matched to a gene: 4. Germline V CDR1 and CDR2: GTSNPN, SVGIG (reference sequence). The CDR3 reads CAWSIDRGYGYTF. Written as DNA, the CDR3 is TGTGCCTGGAGCATAGACAGGGGCTATGGCTACACCTTC.

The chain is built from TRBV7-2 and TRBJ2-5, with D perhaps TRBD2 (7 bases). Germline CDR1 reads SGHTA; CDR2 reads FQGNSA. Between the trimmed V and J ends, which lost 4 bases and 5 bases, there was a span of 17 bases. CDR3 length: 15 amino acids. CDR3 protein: CASSYPRGGRETQYF. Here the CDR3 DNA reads TGTGCCAGCAGCTATCCGAGGGGGGGCCGGGAGACCCAGTACTTC.

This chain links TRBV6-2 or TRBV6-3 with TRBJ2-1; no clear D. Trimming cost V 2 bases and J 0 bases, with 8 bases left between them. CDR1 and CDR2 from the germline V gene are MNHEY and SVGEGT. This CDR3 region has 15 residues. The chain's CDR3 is CASSYRGYSYNEQFF. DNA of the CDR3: TGTGCCAGCAGTTACCGAGGTTACTCCTACAATGAGCAGTTCTTC.

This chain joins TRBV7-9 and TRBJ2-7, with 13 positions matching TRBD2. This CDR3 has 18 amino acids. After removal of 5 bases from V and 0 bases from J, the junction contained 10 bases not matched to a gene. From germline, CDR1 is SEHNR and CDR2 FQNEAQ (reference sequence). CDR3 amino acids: CASSPIGTSGVSSYEQYF. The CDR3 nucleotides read TGTGCCAGCAGCCCTATAGGGACTAGCGGGGTGAGCTCCTACGAGCAGTACTTC.

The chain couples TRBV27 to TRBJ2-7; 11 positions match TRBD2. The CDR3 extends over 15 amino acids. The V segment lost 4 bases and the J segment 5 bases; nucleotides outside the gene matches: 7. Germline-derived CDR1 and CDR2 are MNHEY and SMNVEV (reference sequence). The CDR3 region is CASSWNSGRANEQYF. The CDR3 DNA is TGTGCCAGCAGTTGGAATAGCGGGAGGGCCAACGAGCAGTACTTC.

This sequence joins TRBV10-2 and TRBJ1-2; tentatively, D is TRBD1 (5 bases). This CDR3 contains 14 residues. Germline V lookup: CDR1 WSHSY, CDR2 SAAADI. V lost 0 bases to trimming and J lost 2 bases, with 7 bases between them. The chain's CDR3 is CASSESGVNYGYTF. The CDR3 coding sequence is TGCGCCAGCAGTGAGTCAGGGGTAAACTATGGCTACACCTTC.

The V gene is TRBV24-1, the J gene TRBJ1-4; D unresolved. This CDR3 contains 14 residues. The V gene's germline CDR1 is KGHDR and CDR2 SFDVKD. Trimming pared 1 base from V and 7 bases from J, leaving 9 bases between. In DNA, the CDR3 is TGTGCCACCAGTGATTTTAAAGAGGGTGAAAAACTGTTTTTT. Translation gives CATSDFKEGEKLFF.

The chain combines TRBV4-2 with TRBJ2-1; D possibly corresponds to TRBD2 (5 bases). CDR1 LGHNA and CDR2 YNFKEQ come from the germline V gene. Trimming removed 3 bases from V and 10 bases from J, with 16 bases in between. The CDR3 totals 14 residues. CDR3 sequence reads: CASSQGSLAPEQFF. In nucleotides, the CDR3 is TGTGCCAGCAGCCAGGGCTCTCTAGCTCCGGAGCAGTTCTTC.